This section outlines one T cell receptor (beta chain) sequence together with its context. The data stem from a study of blood T cell repertoires in COVID-19. Across the whole study: COVID-19 samples collected from the United States, Italy and Spain covered acute and convalescent phases.

Original processing notes: Nucleated cell counts were estimated from reference gene primer amplification. Sequencing was performed with immunoSEQ multiplex PCR; in TCRdb, only in-frame clones are kept and a portion is missing. V and J calls and clone size follow that table, whereas D and trimming were derived from the DNA. The repertoire has 250,000 to 400,000 clones, roughly 90% of them found once; the top ten carry approximately 5%. The junction had 13 bases not matched to a gene; V was cut back by 5 bases and J by 7 bases. This CDR3 has 18 amino acids. Per germline, CDR1 KGHSH and CDR2 LQKENI. This chain links TRBV18 with TRBJ2-2; the match to TRBD2 covers 13 bases. What was sequenced was PBMCs or T cells enriched from blood (not recorded which). The sequence derives from a man aged 55 to 70 who had recovered from COVID-19. CDR3 residues: CASSFDGLAGAKIGELFF. Here the CDR3 DNA reads TGTGCCAGCTCATTTGATGGACTAGCGGGAGCTAAAATCGGGGAGCTGTTTTTT. Combining the CDR3 with reference TRBV18 and TRBJ2-2 gives the whole variable domain NAGVMQNPRHLVRRRGQEARLRCSPMKGHSHVYWYRQLPEEGLKFMVYLQKENIIDESGMPKERFSAEFPKEGPSILRIQQVVRGDSAAYFCASSFDGLAGAKIGELFFGEGSRLTVL.